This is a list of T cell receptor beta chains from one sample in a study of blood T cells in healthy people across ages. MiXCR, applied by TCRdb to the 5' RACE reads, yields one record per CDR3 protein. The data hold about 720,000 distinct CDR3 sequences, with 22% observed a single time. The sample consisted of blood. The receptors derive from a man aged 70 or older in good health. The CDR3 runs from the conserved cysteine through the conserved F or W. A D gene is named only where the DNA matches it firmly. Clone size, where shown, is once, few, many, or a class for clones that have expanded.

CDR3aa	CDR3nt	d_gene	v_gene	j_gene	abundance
CSRPPSRGNYGYTF	TGCAGTCGTCCTCCCTCCCGAGGAAACTATGGCTACACCTTC	NA	TRBV29-1	TRBJ1-2	NA
CATSGAGSETQYF	TGTGCCACCAGTGGGGCAGGGTCGGAGACCCAGTACTTC	NA	TRBV24-1	TRBJ2-5	NA
CASSLELLGFTEAFF	TGCGCCAGCAGCTTGGAGCTTCTAGGGTTCACTGAAGCTTTCTTT	NA	TRBV5-1	TRBJ1-1	NA
CASSQATGGAYGYTF	TGTGCCAGCAGCCAGGCCACAGGGGGCGCCTATGGCTACACCTTC	TRBD1	TRBV3-1	TRBJ1-2	few
CSARPDGGNTEAFF	TGCAGCGCGCGACCGGACGGAGGGAACACTGAAGCTTTCTTT	NA	TRBV29-1	TRBJ1-1	few
CASKLVETQYF	TGTGCCAGCAAACTAGTGGAGACCCAGTACTTC	NA	TRBV6-8	TRBJ2-5	many
CSAPPGGITEAFF	TGCAGTGCTCCCCCAGGGGGCATCACTGAAGCTTTCTTT	TRBD1	TRBV20-1	TRBJ1-1	NA
CSARDFQGDYEQYF	TGCAGTGCTAGAGATTTCCAGGGAGACTACGAGCAGTACTTC	NA	TRBV20-1	TRBJ2-7	few
CASSPLITGYTF	TGCGCCAGCAGCCCTCTCATTACTGGCTACACCTTC	NA	TRBV5-1	TRBJ1-2	few
CASTPTLSSYNEQFF	TGTGCCAGCACACCCACCCTGAGCTCCTACAATGAGCAGTTCTTC	NA	TRBV19	TRBJ2-1	NA
CASSYPGMRTWADTQYF	TGTGCCAGCAGTTACCCCGGCATGCGGACTTGGGCAGATACGCAGTATTTT	NA	TRBV6-2/TRBV6-3	TRBJ2-3	NA
CASSLGRQSGTEAFF	TGTGCCAGCAGTTTAGGACGGCAATCGGGGACTGAAGCTTTCTTT	NA	TRBV12-3/TRBV12-4	TRBJ1-1	many
CSALQGGGYTF	TGCAGTGCGCTACAGGGTGGTGGCTACACCTTC	NA	TRBV20-1	TRBJ1-2	NA
CASSLVGGDNEQFF	TGTGCCAGCAGCTTAGTGGGTGGGGACAATGAGCAGTTCTTC	NA	TRBV7-2	TRBJ2-1	NA
CASSLGGPLSYEQYF	TGTGCCAGCAGCTTAGGGGGACCCCTCTCCTACGAGCAGTACTTC	NA	TRBV7-2	TRBJ2-7	NA
CASSLGAGGGQVLTF	TGTGCCAGCAGCTTAGGGGCGGGAGGGGGCCAAGTCCTGACTTTC	TRBD2	TRBV7-7	TRBJ2-6	NA
CASSNPAGGYNEQFF	TGCGCCAGCAGCAACCCCGCGGGGGGATACAATGAGCAGTTCTTC	TRBD2	TRBV5-1	TRBJ2-1	NA
CASSLDRGTTNEQFF	TGTGCCAGCAGCTTGGACAGGGGGACTACCAATGAGCAGTTCTTC	TRBD1	TRBV7-7	TRBJ2-1	NA
CSAPGQSDTQYF	TGCAGTGCTCCGGGACAGTCAGATACGCAGTATTTT	TRBD1	TRBV20-1	TRBJ2-3	few
CASSLRSSGVSYEQYF	TGTGCCAGCAGCTTAAGATCATCCGGTGTCTCCTACGAGCAGTACTTC	NA	TRBV11-2	TRBJ2-7	few
CATSDPREVGGYTF	TGTGCCACCAGTGACCCCCGCGAGGTCGGTGGCTACACCTTC	NA	TRBV24-1	TRBJ1-2	NA
CATRNRGRPETQYF	TGTGCCACCCGAAACAGGGGGCGACCAGAGACCCAGTACTTC	TRBD1	TRBV12-3/TRBV12-4	TRBJ2-5	NA